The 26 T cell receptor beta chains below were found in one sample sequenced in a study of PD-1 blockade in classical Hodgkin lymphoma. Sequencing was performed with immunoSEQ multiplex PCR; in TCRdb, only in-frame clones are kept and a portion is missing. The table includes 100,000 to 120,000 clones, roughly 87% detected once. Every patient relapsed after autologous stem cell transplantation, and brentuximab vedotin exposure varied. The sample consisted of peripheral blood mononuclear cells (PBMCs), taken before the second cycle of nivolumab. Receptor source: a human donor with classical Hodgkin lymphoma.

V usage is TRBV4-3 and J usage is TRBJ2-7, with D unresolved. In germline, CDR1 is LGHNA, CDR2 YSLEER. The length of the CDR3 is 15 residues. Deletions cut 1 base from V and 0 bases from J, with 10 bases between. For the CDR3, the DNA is TGCGCCAGCAGCCAAGGGAGCTTATTCTCCTACGAGCAGTACTTC. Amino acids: CASSQGSLFSYEQYF.

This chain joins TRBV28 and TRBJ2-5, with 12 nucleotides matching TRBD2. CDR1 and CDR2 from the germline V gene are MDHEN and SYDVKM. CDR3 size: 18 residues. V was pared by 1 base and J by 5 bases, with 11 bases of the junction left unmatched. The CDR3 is CASSLSLAGGLESETQYF. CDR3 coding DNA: TGTGCCAGCAGTTTATCCCTAGCGGGAGGGCTGGAGAGCGAGACCCAGTACTTC.

The CDR3 DNA sequence: TGCGCCAGCAGGAACCACGTTATGACAGGGGGCACTGAAGCTTTCTTT. It yields the protein CASRNHVMTGGTEAFF. The rearrangement joins TRBV23-1 to TRBJ1-1, with 9 bases fitting TRBD1. TRBV23-1 is identified as an open reading frame with a role that is uncertain. The CDR3 is 16 amino acids. V lost 6 bases, J lost 4 bases, and 12 bases stayed unmatched.

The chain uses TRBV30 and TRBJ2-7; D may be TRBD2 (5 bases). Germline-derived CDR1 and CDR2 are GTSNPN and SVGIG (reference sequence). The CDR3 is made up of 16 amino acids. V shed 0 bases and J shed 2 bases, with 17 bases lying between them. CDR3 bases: TGTGCCTGGAGTGTACTAGGTCTGAAGGGCACCTACGAGCAGTACTTC. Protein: CAWSVLGLKGTYEQYF.

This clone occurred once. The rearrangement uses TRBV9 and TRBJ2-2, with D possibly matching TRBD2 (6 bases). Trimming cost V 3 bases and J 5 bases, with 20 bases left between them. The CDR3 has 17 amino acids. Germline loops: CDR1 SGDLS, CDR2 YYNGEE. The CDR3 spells CASSGRLRSGPTGELFF. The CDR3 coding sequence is TGTGCCAGCAGCGGACGACTTAGGAGCGGGCCAACCGGGGAGCTGTTTTTT.

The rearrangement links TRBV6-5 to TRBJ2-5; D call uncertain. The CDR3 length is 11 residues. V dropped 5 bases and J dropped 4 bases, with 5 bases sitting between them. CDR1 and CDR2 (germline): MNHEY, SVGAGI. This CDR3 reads CASSQLETQYF. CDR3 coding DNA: TGTGCCAGCAGTCAACTAGAGACCCAGTACTTC.

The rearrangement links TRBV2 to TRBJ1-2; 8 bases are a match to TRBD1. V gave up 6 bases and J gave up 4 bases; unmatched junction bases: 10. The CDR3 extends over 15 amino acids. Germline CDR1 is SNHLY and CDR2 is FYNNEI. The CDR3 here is CASRPPGGSSYGYTF. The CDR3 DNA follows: TGTGCCAGCAGACCTCCAGGGGGCAGTAGCTATGGCTACACCTTC.

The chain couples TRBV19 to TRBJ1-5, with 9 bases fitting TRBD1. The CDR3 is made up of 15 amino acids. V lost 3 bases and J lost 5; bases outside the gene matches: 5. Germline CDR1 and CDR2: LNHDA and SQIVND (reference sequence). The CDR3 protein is CASSIGDRVDQPQHF. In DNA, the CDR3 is TGTGCCAGTAGTATCGGGGACAGGGTTGATCAGCCCCAGCATTTT.

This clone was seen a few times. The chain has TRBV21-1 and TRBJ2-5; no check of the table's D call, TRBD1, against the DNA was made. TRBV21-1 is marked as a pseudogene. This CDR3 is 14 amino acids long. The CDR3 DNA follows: TGTGCCAGCAGCAAGGCCAGGGGCGAAGAGACCCAGTACTTC. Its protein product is CASSKARGEETQYF.

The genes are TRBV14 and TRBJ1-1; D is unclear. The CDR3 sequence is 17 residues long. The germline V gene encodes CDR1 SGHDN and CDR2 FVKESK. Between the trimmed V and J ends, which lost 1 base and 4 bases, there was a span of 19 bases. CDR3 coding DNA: TGTGCCAGCAGCCAAGTAGCTACAATTCTAAGGAGCACTGAAGCTTTCTTT. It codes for CASSQVATILRSTEAFF.

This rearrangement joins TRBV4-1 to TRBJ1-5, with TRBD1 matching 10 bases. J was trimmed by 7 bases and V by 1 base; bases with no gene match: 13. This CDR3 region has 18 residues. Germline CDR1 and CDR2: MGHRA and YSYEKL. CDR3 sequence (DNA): TGCGCCAGCAGCCAAGGGGTGACAGGGGGCAGTCTCTTCCAGCCCCAGCATTTT. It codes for CASSQGVTGGSLFQPQHF.

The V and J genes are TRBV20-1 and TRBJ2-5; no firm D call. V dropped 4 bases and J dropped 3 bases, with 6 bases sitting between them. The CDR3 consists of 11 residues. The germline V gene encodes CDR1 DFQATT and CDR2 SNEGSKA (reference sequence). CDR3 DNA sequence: TGCAGTGCTAAGTGGGAAGAGACCCAGTACTTC. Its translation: CSAKWEETQYF.

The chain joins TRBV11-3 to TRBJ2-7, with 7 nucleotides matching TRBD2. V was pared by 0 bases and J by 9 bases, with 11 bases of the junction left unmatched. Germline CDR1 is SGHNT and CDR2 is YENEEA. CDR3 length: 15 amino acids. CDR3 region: CASSLEGRLAGWQYF. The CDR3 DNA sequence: TGTGCCAGCAGCTTAGAAGGCAGATTAGCGGGTTGGCAGTACTTC.

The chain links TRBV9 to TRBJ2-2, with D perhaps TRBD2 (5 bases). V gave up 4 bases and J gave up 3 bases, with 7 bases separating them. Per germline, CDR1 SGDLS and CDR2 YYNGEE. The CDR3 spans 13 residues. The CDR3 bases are TGTGCCAGCAGCCCCGGGGACACCGGGGAGCTGTTTTTT. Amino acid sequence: CASSPGDTGELFF.

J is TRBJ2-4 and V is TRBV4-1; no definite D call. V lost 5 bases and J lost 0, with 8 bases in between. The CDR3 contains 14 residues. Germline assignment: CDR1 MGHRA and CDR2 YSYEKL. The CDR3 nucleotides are TGCGCCAGCAGCACTTCGATAGCCAAAAACATTCAGTACTTC. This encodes CASSTSIAKNIQYF.

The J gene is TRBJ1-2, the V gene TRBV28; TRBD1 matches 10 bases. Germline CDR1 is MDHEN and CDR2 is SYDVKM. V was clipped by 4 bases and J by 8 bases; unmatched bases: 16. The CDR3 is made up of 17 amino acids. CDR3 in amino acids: CASSSFPPGQGISGYTF. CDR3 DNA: TGTGCCAGCAGTTCTTTCCCACCGGGACAGGGGATTTCCGGCTACACCTTC.

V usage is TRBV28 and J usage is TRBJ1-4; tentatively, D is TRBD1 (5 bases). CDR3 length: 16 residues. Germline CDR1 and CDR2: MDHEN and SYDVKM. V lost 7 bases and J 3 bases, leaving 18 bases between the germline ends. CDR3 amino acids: CASTPGGVEANEKLFF. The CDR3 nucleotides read TGTGCCAGCACCCCGGGGGGGGTGGAGGCTAATGAAAAACTGTTTTTT.

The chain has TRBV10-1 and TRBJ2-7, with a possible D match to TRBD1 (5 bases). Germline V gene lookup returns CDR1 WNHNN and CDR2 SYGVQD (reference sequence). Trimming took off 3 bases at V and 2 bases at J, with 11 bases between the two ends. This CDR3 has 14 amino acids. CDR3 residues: CASSDWTQPYEQYF. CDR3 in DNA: TGCGCCAGCAGTGACTGGACACAGCCCTACGAGCAGTACTTC.

The CDR3 nucleotides read TGTGCCAGCAGGAGAAGCCTGGGACAGAGGACCGGGGAGCTGTTTTTT. Protein sequence: CASRRSLGQRTGELFF. V is TRBV7-9 and J is TRBJ2-2, with TRBD1 identical over 7 bases. Germline V gene data show CDR1 as SEHNR and CDR2 as FQNEAQ (reference sequence). The junction had 12 bases not matched to a gene; V was cut back by 6 bases and J by 5 bases. The CDR3 loop spans 16 amino acids.

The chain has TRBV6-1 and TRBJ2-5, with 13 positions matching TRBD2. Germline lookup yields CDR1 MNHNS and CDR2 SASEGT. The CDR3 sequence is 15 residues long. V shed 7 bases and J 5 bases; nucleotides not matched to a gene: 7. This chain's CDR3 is CASTRLAGGAETQYF. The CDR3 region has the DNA TGTGCCAGCACCAGACTAGCGGGAGGCGCTGAGACCCAGTACTTC.

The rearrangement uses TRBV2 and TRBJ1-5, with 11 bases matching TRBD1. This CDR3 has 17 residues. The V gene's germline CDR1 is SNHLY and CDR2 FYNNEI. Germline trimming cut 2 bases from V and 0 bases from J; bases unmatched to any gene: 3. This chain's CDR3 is CASSERTGGPSNQPQHF. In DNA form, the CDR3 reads TGTGCCAGCAGTGAAAGGACAGGGGGCCCTAGCAATCAGCCCCAGCATTTT. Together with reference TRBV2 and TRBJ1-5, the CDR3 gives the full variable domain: EPEVTQTPSHQVTQMGQEVILRCVPISNHLYFYWYRQILGQKVEFLVSFYNNEISEKSEIFDDQFSVERPDGSNFTLKIRSTKLEDSAMYFCASSERTGGPSNQPQHFGDGTRLSIL.

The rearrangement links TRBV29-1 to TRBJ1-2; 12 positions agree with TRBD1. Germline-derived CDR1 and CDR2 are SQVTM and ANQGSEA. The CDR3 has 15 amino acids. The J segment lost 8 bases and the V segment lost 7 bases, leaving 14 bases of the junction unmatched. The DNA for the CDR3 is TGCAGCGCCTCCTTCACCGGGACAGGGGGCTTGGGCTACACCTTC. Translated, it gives CSASFTGTGGLGYTF.

CDR3 loop: CASSPRGGGTEAFF. CDR3 DNA: TGTGCCAGCAGTCCCCGTGGGGGAGGCACTGAAGCTTTCTTT. The chain links TRBV28 to TRBJ1-1; D may be TRBD1 (5 bases). V lost 5 bases, J lost 4 bases, and 14 bases lay in between. The germline gives CDR1 MDHEN, CDR2 SYDVKM. This CDR3 is 14 amino acids long.

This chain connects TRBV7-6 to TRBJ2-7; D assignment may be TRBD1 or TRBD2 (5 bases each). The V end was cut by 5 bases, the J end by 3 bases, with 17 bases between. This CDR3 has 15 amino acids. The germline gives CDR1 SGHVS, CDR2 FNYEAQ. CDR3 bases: TGTGCCAGCAGCCTGGAATCCGGGACGTACTACGAGCAGTACTTC. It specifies CASSLESGTYYEQYF.

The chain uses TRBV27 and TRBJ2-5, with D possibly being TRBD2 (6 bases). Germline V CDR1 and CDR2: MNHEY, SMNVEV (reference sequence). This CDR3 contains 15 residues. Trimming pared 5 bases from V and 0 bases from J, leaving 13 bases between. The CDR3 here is CASSPGGNHQETQYF. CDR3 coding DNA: TGTGCCAGCAGTCCTGGGGGGAACCACCAAGAGACCCAGTACTTC.

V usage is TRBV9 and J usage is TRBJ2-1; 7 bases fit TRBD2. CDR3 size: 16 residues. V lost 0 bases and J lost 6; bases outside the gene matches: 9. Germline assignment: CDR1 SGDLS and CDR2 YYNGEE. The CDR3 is CASSVAGGSTGNEQFF. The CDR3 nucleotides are TGTGCCAGCAGCGTAGCGGGCGGGAGTACTGGCAATGAGCAGTTCTTC.